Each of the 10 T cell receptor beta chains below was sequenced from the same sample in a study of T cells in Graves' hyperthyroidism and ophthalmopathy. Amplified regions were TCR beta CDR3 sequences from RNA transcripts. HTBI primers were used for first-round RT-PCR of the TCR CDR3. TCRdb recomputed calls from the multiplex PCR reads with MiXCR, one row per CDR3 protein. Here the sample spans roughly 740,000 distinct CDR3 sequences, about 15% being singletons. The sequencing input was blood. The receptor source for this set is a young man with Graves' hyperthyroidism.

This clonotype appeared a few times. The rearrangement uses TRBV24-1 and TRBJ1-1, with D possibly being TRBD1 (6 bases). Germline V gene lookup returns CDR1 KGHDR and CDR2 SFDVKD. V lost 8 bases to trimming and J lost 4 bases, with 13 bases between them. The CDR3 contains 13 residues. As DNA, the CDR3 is TGTGCCACCACTTTAGGGGGGAGCACTGAAGCTTTCTTT. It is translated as CATTLGGSTEAFF.

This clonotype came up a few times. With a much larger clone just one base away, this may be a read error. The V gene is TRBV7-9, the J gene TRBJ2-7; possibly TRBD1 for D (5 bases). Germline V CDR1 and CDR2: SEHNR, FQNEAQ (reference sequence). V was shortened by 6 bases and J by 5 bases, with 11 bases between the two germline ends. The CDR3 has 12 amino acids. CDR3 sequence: CASSRQSHEQYF. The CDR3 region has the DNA TGTGCCAGCAGTCGACAGTCCCACGAGCAGTACTTC.

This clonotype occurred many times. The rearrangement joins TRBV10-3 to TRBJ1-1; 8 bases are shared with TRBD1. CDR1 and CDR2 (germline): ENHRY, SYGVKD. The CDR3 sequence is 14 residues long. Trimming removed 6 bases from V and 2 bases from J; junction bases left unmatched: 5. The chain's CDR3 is CAISNTGGNTEAFF. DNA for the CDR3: TGTGCCATCAGCAACACAGGGGGAAACACTGAAGCTTTCTTT.

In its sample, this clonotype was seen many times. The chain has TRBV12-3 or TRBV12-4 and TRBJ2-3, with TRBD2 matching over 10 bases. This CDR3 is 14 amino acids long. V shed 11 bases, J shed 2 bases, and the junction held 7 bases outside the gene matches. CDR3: CAGASGRATDTQYF. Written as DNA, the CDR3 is TGTGCCGGCGCCAGCGGGAGGGCCACAGATACGCAGTATTTT.

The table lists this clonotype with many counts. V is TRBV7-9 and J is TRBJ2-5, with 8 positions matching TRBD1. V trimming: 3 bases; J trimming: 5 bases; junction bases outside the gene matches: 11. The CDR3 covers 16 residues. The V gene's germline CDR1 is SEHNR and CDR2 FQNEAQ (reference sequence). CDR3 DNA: TGTGCCAGCAGCTTCCCGGGACAGGTGGGAGAGGAGACCCAGTACTTC. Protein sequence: CASSFPGQVGEETQYF.

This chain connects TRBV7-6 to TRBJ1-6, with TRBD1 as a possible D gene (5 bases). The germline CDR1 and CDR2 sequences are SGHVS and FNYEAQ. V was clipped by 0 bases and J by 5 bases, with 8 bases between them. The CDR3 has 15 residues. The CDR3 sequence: CASSLAPTDNSPLHF. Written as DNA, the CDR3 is TGTGCCAGCAGCTTAGCTCCGACAGATAATTCACCCCTCCACTTT. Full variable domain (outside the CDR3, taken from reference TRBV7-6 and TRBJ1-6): GAGVSQSPRYKVTKRGQDVALRCDPISGHVSLYWYRQALGQGPEFLTYFNYEAQQDKSGLPNDRFSAERPEGSISTLTIQRTEQRDSAMYRCASSLAPTDNSPLHFGNGTRLTVT.

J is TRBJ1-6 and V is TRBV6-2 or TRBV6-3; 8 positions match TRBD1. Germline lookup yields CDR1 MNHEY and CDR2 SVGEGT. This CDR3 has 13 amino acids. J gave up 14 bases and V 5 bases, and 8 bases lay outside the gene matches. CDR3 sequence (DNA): TGTGCCAGCAGTGGACAGGGACCTTTGGCCCTCCACTTT. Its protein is CASSGQGPLALHF.

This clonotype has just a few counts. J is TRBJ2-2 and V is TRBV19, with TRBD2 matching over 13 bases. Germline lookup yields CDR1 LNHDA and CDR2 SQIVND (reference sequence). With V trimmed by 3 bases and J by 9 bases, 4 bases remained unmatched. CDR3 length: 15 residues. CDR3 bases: TGTGCCAGTAGTATGACTAGCGGGAGGTCCAGGGAGCTGTTTTTT. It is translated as CASSMTSGRSRELFF. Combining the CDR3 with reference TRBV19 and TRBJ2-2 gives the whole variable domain DGGITQSPKYLFRKEGQNVTLSCEQNLNHDAMYWYRQDPGQGLRLIYYSQIVNDFQKGDIAEGYSVSREKKESFPLTVTSAQKNPTAFYLCASSMTSGRSRELFFGEGSRLTVL.

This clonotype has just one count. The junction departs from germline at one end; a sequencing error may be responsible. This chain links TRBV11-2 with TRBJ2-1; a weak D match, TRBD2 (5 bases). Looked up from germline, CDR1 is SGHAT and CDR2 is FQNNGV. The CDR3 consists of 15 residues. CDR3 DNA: TGTGCCAGCAGACCCGTAGTAAGCGGCTACGATGAGCAGTTCTTC. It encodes CASRPVVSGYDEQFF.

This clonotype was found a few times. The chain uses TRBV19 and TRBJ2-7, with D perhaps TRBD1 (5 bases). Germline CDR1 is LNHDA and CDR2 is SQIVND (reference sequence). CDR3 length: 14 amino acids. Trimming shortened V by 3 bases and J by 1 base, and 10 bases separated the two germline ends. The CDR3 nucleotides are TGTGCCAGTAGTATTCTCTCAGGGTCCTACGAGCAGTACTTC. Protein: CASSILSGSYEQYF.